This TCR beta chain was recorded in a study of blood T cell repertoires in COVID-19. Turning to the study itself: The United States, Italy and Spain provided the acute and convalescent COVID-19 samples. T cells, B-cell-depleted T cells, or PBMCs supplied cDNA or gDNA.

Original processing notes: Reference gene primer amplification gave nucleated cell count estimates. Using immunoSEQ multiplex PCR, the repertoire was profiled, and TCRdb retains in-frame clones only, with some absent. Clonal size and the V and J genes are those of that table, whereas D and trimming came from the DNA. The data show fewer than 70,000 clones, approximately 84% seen once. Seattle researchers signed up patients amid active infection and tracked them longitudinally. This sequence was found in a man aged 35 to 55 with COVID-19, enrolled during active disease. The sequenced sample was peripheral blood.

The CDR3 is CASSPTTSAETQYF. As DNA, the CDR3 is TGTGCCAGTAGCCCAACCACTAGCGCAGAGACCCAGTACTTC. The chain recombines TRBV19 with TRBJ2-5, with 7 nucleotides matching TRBD2. J was trimmed by 4 bases and V by 6 bases; bases with no gene match: 8. The CDR3 runs to 14 residues. Germline-derived CDR1 and CDR2 are LNHDA and SQIVND (reference sequence).